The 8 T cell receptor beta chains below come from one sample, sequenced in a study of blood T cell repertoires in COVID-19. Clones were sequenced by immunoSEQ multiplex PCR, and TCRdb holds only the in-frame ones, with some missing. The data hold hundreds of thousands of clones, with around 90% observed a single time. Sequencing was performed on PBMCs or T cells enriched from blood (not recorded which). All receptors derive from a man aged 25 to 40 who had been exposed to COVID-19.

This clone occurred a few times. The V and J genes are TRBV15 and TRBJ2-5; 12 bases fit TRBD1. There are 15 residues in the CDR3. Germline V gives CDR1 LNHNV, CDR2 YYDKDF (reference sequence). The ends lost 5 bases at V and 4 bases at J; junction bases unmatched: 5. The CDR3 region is CATSPPGQGAETQYF. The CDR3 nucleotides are TGTGCCACCAGCCCGCCGGGACAGGGGGCAGAGACCCAGTACTTC.

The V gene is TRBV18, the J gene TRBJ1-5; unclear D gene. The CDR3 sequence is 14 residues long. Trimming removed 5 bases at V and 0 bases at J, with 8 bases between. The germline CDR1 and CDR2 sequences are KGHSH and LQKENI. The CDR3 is CASSASVSNQPQHF. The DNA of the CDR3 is TGTGCCAGCTCAGCCAGTGTTAGCAATCAGCCCCAGCATTTT.

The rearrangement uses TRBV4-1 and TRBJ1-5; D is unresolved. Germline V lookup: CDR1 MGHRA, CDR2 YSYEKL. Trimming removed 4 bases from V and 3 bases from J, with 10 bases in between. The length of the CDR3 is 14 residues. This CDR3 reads CASSPESYNQPQHF. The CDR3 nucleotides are TGCGCCAGCAGCCCAGAGAGTTACAATCAGCCCCAGCATTTT.

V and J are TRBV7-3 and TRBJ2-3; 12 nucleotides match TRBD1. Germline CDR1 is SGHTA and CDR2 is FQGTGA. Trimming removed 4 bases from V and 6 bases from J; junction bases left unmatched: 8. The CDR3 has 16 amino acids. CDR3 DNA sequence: TGTGCCAGCAGCTCGGGGACAGGGGGCTTGGGGGATACGCAGTATTTT. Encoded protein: CASSSGTGGLGDTQYF.

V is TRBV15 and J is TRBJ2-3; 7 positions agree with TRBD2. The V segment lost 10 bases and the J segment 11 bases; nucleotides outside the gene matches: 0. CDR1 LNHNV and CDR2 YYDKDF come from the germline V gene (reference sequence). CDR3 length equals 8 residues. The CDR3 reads CAREGQYF. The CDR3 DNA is TGTGCCAGGGAGGGGCAGTATTTT.

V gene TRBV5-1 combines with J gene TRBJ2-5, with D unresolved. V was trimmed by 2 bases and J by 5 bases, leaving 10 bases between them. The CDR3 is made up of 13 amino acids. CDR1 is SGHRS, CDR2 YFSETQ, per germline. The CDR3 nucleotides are TGCGCCAGCAGCTTAATCAGTTGGGAGACCCAGTACTTC. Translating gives CASSLISWETQYF.

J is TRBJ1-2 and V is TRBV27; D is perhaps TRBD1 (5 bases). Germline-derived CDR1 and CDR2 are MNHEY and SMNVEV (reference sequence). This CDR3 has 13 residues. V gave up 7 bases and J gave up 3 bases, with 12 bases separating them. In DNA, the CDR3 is TGTGCCAGCAACAGGACGGATTACTATGGCTACACCTTC. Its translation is CASNRTDYYGYTF.

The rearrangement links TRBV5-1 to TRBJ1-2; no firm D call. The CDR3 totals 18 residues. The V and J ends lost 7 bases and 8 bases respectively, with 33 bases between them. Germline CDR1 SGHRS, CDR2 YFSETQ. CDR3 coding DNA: TGCGCCAGCTCAGAGCCGGGCGGGCTACGCCAACTCAAGGCGGGCTACACCTTC. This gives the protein CASSEPGGLRQLKAGYTF.